A single sample is the source of the 10 T cell receptor beta chains below, sequenced in a study of a mutant IDH1 vaccine in newly diagnosed glioma. These receptors are not linked to any known antigen. Indicated time point: week 5, during vaccination. Alongside topical imiquimod, each dose of vaccine comprised 300 ug of mutant IDH1 20-mer peptide. This table comes from immunoSEQ multiplex PCR, and its TCRdb copy is limited to in-frame clones, with some not included. The repertoire holds approximately 76,000 clones, more than 85% seen once, with 0.55% to 0.65% in the top ten. Specimen: PBMCs, collected from a glioma patient whose treatment included an IDH1 peptide vaccine. The receptors were gathered from a woman aged 45-65 years with glioma.

The chain links TRBV5-1 to TRBJ1-1; D unresolved. CDR3 length equals 15 residues. V dropped 4 bases and J dropped 7 bases, with 20 bases sitting between them. Germline CDR1 is SGHRS and CDR2 is YFSETQ. The DNA of the CDR3 is TGCGCCAGCAGCCATGACCTGCAGGCCCCCATTGAAGCTTTCTTT. This translates into CASSHDLQAPIEAFF.

The chain links TRBV7-2 to TRBJ2-7; D is unresolved. The CDR3 is 14 amino acids. Looked up from germline, CDR1 is SGHTA and CDR2 is FQGNSA. The ends were cut back, 0 bases at V and 4 bases at J, with 10 bases in the middle. The CDR3: CASSLASTGYEQYF. CDR3 nucleotides: TGTGCCAGCAGCTTAGCTAGTACGGGTTACGAGCAGTACTTC.

V gene TRBV9 combines with J gene TRBJ2-3; 7 nucleotides align to TRBD2. CDR3 length: 15 amino acids. Germline assignment: CDR1 SGDLS and CDR2 YYNGEE. J was trimmed by 4 bases and V by 3 bases; bases with no gene match: 8. The CDR3 nucleotides read TGTGCCAGCAGCGAGGCGGGAGCCCCGGCAGATACGCAGTATTTT. It codes for CASSEAGAPADTQYF.

The rearrangement uses TRBV11-2 and TRBJ2-7; either TRBD1 or TRBD2 may supply D (5 bases each). CDR1 and CDR2 from the germline V gene are SGHAT and FQNNGV. This CDR3 is built from 13 residues. The V gene lost 5 bases and the J gene lost 2 bases, with 10 bases spanning the gap. The CDR3 nucleotides are TGTGCCAGCAGCCCCGGGGCACCCTACGAGCAGTACTTC. Translation: CASSPGAPYEQYF.

The chain is built from TRBV28 and TRBJ2-7; weak D call: TRBD2 (6 bases). The CDR3 runs 15 residues. Trimming cost V 6 bases and J 0 bases, with 15 bases left between them. Germline V lookup: CDR1 MDHEN, CDR2 SYDVKM. CDR3 DNA: TGTGCCAGCAGCCAAATGGGACTTGACTCCTACGAGCAGTACTTC. Protein product: CASSQMGLDSYEQYF. Complete variable domain (other parts from reference TRBV28 and TRBJ2-7): DVKVTQSSRYLVKRTGEKVFLECVQDMDHENMFWYRQDPGLGLRLIYFSYDVKMKEKGDIPEGYSVSREKKERFSLILESASTNQTSMYLCASSQMGLDSYEQYFGPGTRLTVT.

The chain employs TRBV6-1 and TRBJ2-1, with unresolved D. The CDR3 contains 11 residues. The V end lost 9 bases, the J end lost 1 base, and 4 bases lay between the germline ends. CDR1 is MNHNS, CDR2 SASEGT, per germline. CDR3 DNA sequence: TGTGCCAGTCCATCCTACAATGAGCAGTTCTTC. As protein: CASPSYNEQFF.

The V and J genes are TRBV20-1 and TRBJ2-7; D is undetermined. The CDR3 runs to 11 residues. Trimming took 3 bases from V and 3 from J, leaving 6 bases between them. CDR1 DFQATT and CDR2 SNEGSKA come from the germline V gene (reference sequence). The CDR3 DNA sequence: TGCAGTGCTAGGGAAATCTACGAGCAGTACTTC. This gives the protein CSAREIYEQYF.

The chain joins TRBV29-1 to TRBJ1-2; D is possibly TRBD1 (5 bases). The CDR3 length is 12 residues. V was cut by 3 bases and J by 6 bases, with 11 bases left in between. Germline V gene sequence: CDR1 SQVTM, CDR2 ANQGSEA. The DNA of the CDR3 is TGCAGCGTTGATCAGGGAGGCAATGGCTACACCTTC. Its protein is CSVDQGGNGYTF.

The gene calls are TRBV14 and TRBJ2-7; D is uncertain. This CDR3 has 15 residues. Deletions cut 3 bases from V and 3 bases from J, with 15 bases between. CDR1 SGHDN and CDR2 FVKESK come from the germline V gene. The CDR3 region is CASSQDGYRFYEQYF. CDR3 bases: TGTGCCAGCAGCCAGGATGGGTACAGATTCTACGAGCAGTACTTC. Together with reference TRBV14 and TRBJ2-7, the CDR3 gives the full variable domain: EAGVTQFPSHSVIEKGQTVTLRCDPISGHDNLYWYRRVMGKEIKFLLHFVKESKQDESGMPNNRFLAERTGGTYSTLKVQPAELEDSGVYFCASSQDGYRFYEQYFGPGTRLTVT.

V gene TRBV9 combines with J gene TRBJ2-3, with TRBD2 identical over 14 bases. CDR3 length equals 15 residues. V was pared by 3 bases and J by 9 bases, with 6 bases of the junction left unmatched. Germline V CDR1 and CDR2: SGDLS, YYNGEE. CDR3 in DNA: TGTGCCAGCAGCGGTGGGGGACTAGCGGGAGCCACGCAGTATTTT. Translating it yields CASSGGGLAGATQYF.